This entry is about one TCR beta chain. The data are from a study of blood T cell repertoires in COVID-19. Overall study: The United States, Italy and Spain supplied acute and convalescent COVID-19 samples. PBMCs, B-cell-depleted T cells, or T cells provided the cDNA or gDNA that made up the material.

Germline V gives CDR1 LGHDT, CDR2 YNNKEL (reference sequence). This CDR3 is built from 17 residues. V was shortened by 2 bases and J by 3 bases, with 19 bases between the two germline ends. Original processing methods: Cell counts per sample came from amplifying reference gene primers. The table came from immunoSEQ multiplex PCR; TCRdb's copy has only in-frame clones and leaves some out. V and J calls and clone size follow that table, whereas D and trimming were derived from the DNA. The sample lists under 350,000 clones, around 82% occurring once. The gene calls are TRBV3-1 (or the pseudogene TRBV3-2) and TRBJ1-1, with D maybe TRBD1 (5 bases). The receptor's source is a woman aged 50 to 60 who had recovered from COVID-19. Sequenced sample: peripheral blood. This CDR3 reads CASSQSGALREYTEAFF. As DNA, the CDR3 is TGTGCCAGCAGCCAATCAGGAGCCCTCAGGGAATACACTGAAGCTTTCTTT.